This T cell receptor (beta chain) was sequenced for a study of beta chain features in type 1 diabetes. Study summary: Patients looked much like healthy donors when it came to age, gender and cell yields.

Regarding this clone: The antigen is unknown. This same CDR3 is encoded by further DNA sequences in the sample.

Whole-study results and caveats: In all four CD4+ subsets, TCRB CDR3 length was significantly, moderately reduced in type 1 diabetes. Any HLA-type effect on TCRB rearrangement remained unresolved here. Junctions at VDJ sites from type 1 diabetes patients had fewer insertions and more deletions.

Germline V CDR1 and CDR2: SQVTM, ANQGSEA. This CDR3 has 12 residues. V lost 4 bases and J lost 1, with 7 bases in between. Sequenced material consisted of expressed TCRB transcripts (all of the isolated RNA was reverse transcribed). Read counts averaged approximately 3.5 million for samples of naive, central memory and regulatory T cells. Libraries were prepared by immunoSEQ multiplex PCR; TCRdb keeps only in-frame clonotypes and omits some of them. The top ten hold 0.03% to 0.045% of the sample, which has about 660,000 clones, 11% to 15% seen once. The sequenced sample consisted of naive CD4+ T cells from blood. This chain uses TRBV29-1 with TRBJ2-5; no reliable D call. The source of this sequence is a man between 18 and 29 years old with type 1 diabetes. The CDR3 sequence: CSVVRAQETQYF. The CDR3 region has the DNA TGCAGCGTTGTTAGGGCCCAAGAGACCCAGTACTTC.